A selection of T cell receptor beta chains follows, all from one sample in a study of T-cell reconstitution after alpha-beta-depleted transplantation in children. TCRdb independently ran MiXCR on the PCR reads; one entry per CDR3 protein. Of around 800,000 distinct CDR3 sequences in the sample, about 16% are singletons; the top ten hold approximately 5%. The sample in question was PBMCs, mostly from graft donor cells, obtained 360 days after TCRalphabeta/CD19-depleted stem cell transplant. Receptors were obtained from a male patient younger than 18 who had a stem cell transplant for acute lymphoblastic leukemia, so the T cells may come from the graft donor. The CDR3 runs from the conserved cysteine through the conserved F or W. Fields, in order: D gene, clone size, J gene, V gene, CDR3 protein, CDR3 DNA. A D gene is named only where the DNA matches it firmly. The size entry is marked missing in some rows and otherwise reads once, few, many or a size class.

d_gene: NA
abundance: few
j_gene: TRBJ2-1
v_gene: TRBV12-3/TRBV12-4
CDR3aa: CASSPMDRRYNEQFF
CDR3nt: TGTGCCAGCAGCCCCATGGACCGGCGCTACAATGAGCAGTTCTTC

d_gene: NA
abundance: few
j_gene: TRBJ2-3
v_gene: TRBV5-1
CDR3aa: CASSLDPITDTQYF
CDR3nt: TGCGCCAGCAGCCTCGATCCCATCACAGATACGCAGTATTTT

d_gene: NA
abundance: NA
j_gene: TRBJ2-5
v_gene: TRBV7-2
CDR3aa: CASSRRRIQETQYF
CDR3nt: TGTGCCAGCAGCCGCCGACGGATCCAAGAGACCCAGTACTTC

d_gene: NA
abundance: NA
j_gene: TRBJ1-5
v_gene: TRBV20-1
CDR3aa: CSARDPEGSQPQHF
CDR3nt: TGCAGTGCTAGAGATCCCGAGGGAAGTCAGCCCCAGCATTTT

d_gene: NA
abundance: few
j_gene: TRBJ2-2
v_gene: TRBV14
CDR3aa: CASSQARGPTGELFF
CDR3nt: TGTGCCAGCAGCCAAGCGAGGGGACCCACCGGGGAGCTGTTTTTT

d_gene: TRBD1
abundance: NA
j_gene: TRBJ1-4
v_gene: TRBV14
CDR3aa: CASSHQTGDSEKLFF
CDR3nt: TGTGCCAGCAGCCACCAGACAGGGGATAGTGAAAAACTGTTTTTT

d_gene: NA
abundance: many
j_gene: TRBJ2-2
v_gene: TRBV24-1
CDR3aa: CATSAGAGELFF
CDR3nt: TGTGCCACCAGTGCTGGGGCCGGGGAGCTGTTTTTT

d_gene: NA
abundance: many
j_gene: TRBJ2-1
v_gene: TRBV3-2
CDR3aa: CASSPRDTLGLARLLTYNEQFF
CDR3nt: TGTGCCAGCAGCCCGAGGGACACCCTGGGACTAGCGAGGCTACTTACCTACAATGAGCAGTTCTTC

d_gene: NA
abundance: many
j_gene: TRBJ2-7
v_gene: TRBV5-6
CDR3aa: CASSLVLNYEQYF
CDR3nt: TGTGCCAGCAGCTTGGTTCTTAACTACGAGCAGTACTTC

d_gene: TRBD1
abundance: many
j_gene: TRBJ2-7
v_gene: TRBV29-1
CDR3aa: CSVGETGGIEQYF
CDR3nt: TGCAGCGTTGGCGAGACAGGGGGTATCGAGCAGTACTTC

d_gene: NA
abundance: NA
j_gene: TRBJ2-5
v_gene: TRBV5-1
CDR3aa: CASKGRETETQYF
CDR3nt: TGCGCCAGCAAAGGCAGGGAGACAGAGACCCAGTACTTC

d_gene: NA
abundance: many
j_gene: TRBJ1-2
v_gene: TRBV19
CDR3aa: CASRADMFGYTF
CDR3nt: TGTGCCAGTAGAGCCGACATGTTCGGCTACACCTTC

d_gene: TRBD1
abundance: NA
j_gene: TRBJ2-7
v_gene: TRBV27
CDR3aa: CASSLPGTATYEQYF
CDR3nt: TGTGCCAGCAGTTTACCCGGGACAGCTACCTACGAGCAGTACTTC

d_gene: NA
abundance: NA
j_gene: TRBJ1-5
v_gene: TRBV18
CDR3aa: CASSPPGTQPQHF
CDR3nt: TGTGCCAGCTCACCACCGGGTACTCAGCCCCAGCATTTT

d_gene: TRBD1
abundance: few
j_gene: TRBJ1-1
v_gene: TRBV6-5
CDR3aa: CASSRQGADTEAFF
CDR3nt: TGTGCCAGCAGTCGACAGGGGGCCGACACTGAAGCTTTCTTT

d_gene: TRBD2
abundance: NA
j_gene: TRBJ2-3
v_gene: TRBV6-5
CDR3aa: CASSYVQWLAGITDTQYF
CDR3nt: TGTGCCAGCAGTTACGTACAGTGGCTAGCGGGGATCACAGATACGCAGTATTTT

d_gene: NA
abundance: many
j_gene: TRBJ2-7
v_gene: TRBV20-1
CDR3aa: CSATGDGYEQYF
CDR3nt: TGCAGTGCTACCGGAGACGGTTACGAGCAGTACTTC

d_gene: NA
abundance: once
j_gene: TRBJ2-1
v_gene: TRBV6-2/TRBV6-3
CDR3aa: CASRGRSSNSYNEQFF
CDR3nt: TGTGCCAGCAGGGGGCGTAGTAGCAACTCCTACAATGAGCAGTTCTTC

d_gene: NA
abundance: NA
j_gene: TRBJ2-1
v_gene: TRBV18
CDR3aa: CASSPLVVRTGDEQFF
CDR3nt: TGTGCCAGCTCACCATTGGTGGTCCGAACCGGGGATGAGCAGTTCTTC

d_gene: NA
abundance: few
j_gene: TRBJ2-6
v_gene: TRBV5-8
CDR3aa: CASSLFGFSSGANVLTF
CDR3nt: TGTGCCAGCAGCTTGTTTGGTTTTAGCTCTGGGGCCAACGTCCTGACTTTC

d_gene: NA
abundance: NA
j_gene: TRBJ2-3
v_gene: TRBV20-1
CDR3aa: CSASFVTQYF
CDR3nt: TGCAGTGCTAGTTTTGTTACGCAGTATTTT

d_gene: NA
abundance: NA
j_gene: TRBJ1-2
v_gene: TRBV5-1
CDR3aa: CASSLDLGGYTF
CDR3nt: TGCGCCAGCAGCTTGGATCTGGGCGGCTACACCTTC

d_gene: NA
abundance: many
j_gene: TRBJ2-3
v_gene: TRBV5-1
CDR3aa: CASSLVRTDTQYF
CDR3nt: TGTGCCAGCAGCTTAGTACGCACAGATACGCAGTATTTT

d_gene: NA
abundance: NA
j_gene: TRBJ2-7
v_gene: TRBV5-1
CDR3aa: CASSGALDTSAYEQYF
CDR3nt: TGCGCCAGCAGCGGGGCCCTGGACACCTCCGCCTACGAGCAGTACTTC

d_gene: NA
abundance: few
j_gene: TRBJ2-3
v_gene: TRBV5-6
CDR3aa: CAVSYGDTQYF
CDR3nt: TGTGCCGTCTCCTACGGGGATACGCAGTATTTT

d_gene: TRBD1
abundance: NA
j_gene: TRBJ1-1
v_gene: TRBV7-2
CDR3aa: CASSLDGTGRNTEAFF
CDR3nt: TGTGCCAGCAGCTTAGATGGGACAGGGAGGAACACTGAAGCTTTCTTT

d_gene: TRBD1
abundance: few
j_gene: TRBJ1-1
v_gene: TRBV5-1
CDR3aa: CASRSWTGSSTEAFF
CDR3nt: TGCGCCAGCAGGTCTTGGACAGGGTCAAGCACTGAAGCTTTCTTT

d_gene: NA
abundance: many
j_gene: TRBJ2-5
v_gene: TRBV29-1
CDR3aa: CSVSGTQETQYF
CDR3nt: TGCAGCGTGTCCGGGACCCAAGAGACCCAGTACTTC

d_gene: TRBD2
abundance: NA
j_gene: TRBJ2-2
v_gene: TRBV29-1
CDR3aa: CSVDGGRAGELFF
CDR3nt: TGCAGCGTTGACGGCGGGAGGGCTGGGGAGCTGTTTTTT

d_gene: NA
abundance: NA
j_gene: TRBJ1-5
v_gene: TRBV25-1
CDR3aa: CASSGTSNQPQHF
CDR3nt: TGTGCCAGCAGTGGGACCAGCAATCAGCCCCAGCATTTT

d_gene: TRBD2
abundance: NA
j_gene: TRBJ2-2
v_gene: TRBV7-3
CDR3aa: CASSLTSGSMNTGELFF
CDR3nt: TGTGCCAGCAGCTTGACTAGCGGCTCTATGAACACCGGGGAGCTGTTTTTT

d_gene: TRBD1
abundance: NA
j_gene: TRBJ2-7
v_gene: TRBV5-1
CDR3aa: CASSTDRDYEQYF
CDR3nt: TGCGCCAGCAGCACGGACAGGGACTACGAGCAGTACTTC

d_gene: NA
abundance: NA
j_gene: TRBJ2-1
v_gene: TRBV14
CDR3aa: CASSQPRVYNEQFF
CDR3nt: TGTGCCAGCAGCCAACCAAGGGTCTACAATGAGCAGTTCTTC

d_gene: NA
abundance: NA
j_gene: TRBJ2-5
v_gene: TRBV25-1
CDR3aa: CASSDGGETQYF
CDR3nt: TGTGCCAGCAGTGACGGAGGAGAGACCCAGTACTTC

d_gene: TRBD2
abundance: NA
j_gene: TRBJ2-6
v_gene: TRBV5-1
CDR3aa: CASCGTSAHSGANVLTF
CDR3nt: TGCGCCAGCTGTGGGACTAGCGCGCACTCTGGGGCCAACGTCCTGACTTTC

d_gene: NA
abundance: few
j_gene: TRBJ2-7
v_gene: TRBV20-1
CDR3aa: CSARDPATESFYEQYF
CDR3nt: TGCAGTGCTAGAGATCCGGCGACAGAATCCTTCTACGAGCAGTACTTC

d_gene: NA
abundance: few
j_gene: TRBJ1-1
v_gene: TRBV2
CDR3aa: CASSFGTITSMNTEAFF
CDR3nt: TGTGCCAGCAGTTTCGGGACTATAACTTCTATGAACACTGAAGCTTTCTTT

d_gene: TRBD2
abundance: few
j_gene: TRBJ2-1
v_gene: TRBV5-1
CDR3aa: CASSPAPTLKLAGGWYEQFF
CDR3nt: TGCGCCAGCAGCCCCGCCCCCACCCTGAAACTAGCGGGAGGGTGGTATGAGCAGTTCTTC

d_gene: NA
abundance: NA
j_gene: TRBJ2-6
v_gene: TRBV6-5
CDR3aa: CASSYRRGGTGANVLTF
CDR3nt: TGTGCCAGCAGTTACCGCAGGGGAGGTACTGGGGCCAACGTCCTGACTTTC

d_gene: NA
abundance: NA
j_gene: TRBJ2-1
v_gene: TRBV15
CDR3aa: CATSRDPGVLHHEQFF
CDR3nt: TGTGCCACCAGCAGAGACCCGGGAGTCCTGCACCATGAGCAGTTCTTC

d_gene: TRBD1
abundance: few
j_gene: TRBJ1-2
v_gene: TRBV6-1
CDR3aa: CASSPWTGANYGYTF
CDR3nt: TGTGCCAGCAGTCCCTGGACAGGGGCCAACTATGGCTACACCTTC

d_gene: TRBD2
abundance: few
j_gene: TRBJ2-1
v_gene: TRBV5-1
CDR3aa: CASSWTSGVDNEQFF
CDR3nt: TGCGCCAGCAGCTGGACTAGCGGAGTTGACAATGAGCAGTTCTTC

d_gene: NA
abundance: few
j_gene: TRBJ1-4
v_gene: TRBV12-3/TRBV12-4
CDR3aa: CASRAFGQNNEKLFF
CDR3nt: TGTGCCAGCCGTGCTTTTGGGCAGAATAATGAAAAACTGTTTTTT

d_gene: TRBD1
abundance: NA
j_gene: TRBJ2-3
v_gene: TRBV7-8
CDR3aa: CASSLRQGPVVTQYF
CDR3nt: TGTGCCAGCAGCCTCCGACAGGGTCCAGTTGTTACGCAGTATTTT

d_gene: NA
abundance: few
j_gene: TRBJ1-5
v_gene: TRBV11-2
CDR3aa: CASSPRSNQPQHF
CDR3nt: TGTGCCAGCAGCCCCCGAAGCAATCAGCCCCAGCATTTT

d_gene: TRBD2
abundance: many
j_gene: TRBJ2-3
v_gene: TRBV28
CDR3aa: CGTQLAGFTDTQYF
CDR3nt: TGTGGAACCCAACTAGCGGGCTTCACAGATACGCAGTATTTT

d_gene: NA
abundance: NA
j_gene: TRBJ2-7
v_gene: TRBV20-1
CDR3aa: CSAGTESGVEQYF
CDR3nt: TGCAGTGCCGGGACTGAATCGGGAGTCGAGCAGTACTTC

d_gene: NA
abundance: NA
j_gene: TRBJ2-5
v_gene: TRBV5-4
CDR3aa: CASKLVTPGQETQYF
CDR3nt: TGTGCCAGCAAGTTGGTTACGCCCGGCCAAGAGACCCAGTACTTC

d_gene: NA
abundance: few
j_gene: TRBJ2-2
v_gene: TRBV18
CDR3aa: CASSPYEGWNTGELFF
CDR3nt: TGTGCCAGCTCACCATATGAGGGGTGGAACACCGGGGAGCTGTTTTTT

d_gene: NA
abundance: NA
j_gene: TRBJ2-7
v_gene: TRBV28
CDR3aa: CASSAGHIYEQYF
CDR3nt: TGTGCCAGCAGTGCAGGGCATATTTACGAGCAGTACTTC

d_gene: TRBD1
abundance: NA
j_gene: TRBJ1-2
v_gene: TRBV27
CDR3aa: CASSLSSFPDRGRDYGYTF
CDR3nt: TGTGCCAGCAGTTTAAGCTCTTTCCCGGACAGGGGGCGCGACTATGGCTACACCTTC

d_gene: TRBD1
abundance: NA
j_gene: TRBJ2-7
v_gene: TRBV10-3
CDR3aa: CAISHRDRPYEQYF
CDR3nt: TGTGCCATCAGCCACAGGGACAGGCCCTACGAGCAGTACTTC

d_gene: NA
abundance: NA
j_gene: TRBJ2-1
v_gene: TRBV1
CDR3aa: CTSSQGGIGSGRRVYNEQFF
CDR3nt: TGCACCAGCAGCCAAGGAGGTATTGGTAGCGGGAGGAGGGTATACAATGAGCAGTTCTTC

d_gene: NA
abundance: many
j_gene: TRBJ1-2
v_gene: TRBV9
CDR3aa: CASSVDHYGYTF
CDR3nt: TGTGCCAGCAGCGTAGATCACTATGGCTACACCTTC

d_gene: NA
abundance: few
j_gene: TRBJ2-3
v_gene: TRBV25-1
CDR3aa: CASSVQHTDTQYF
CDR3nt: TGTGCCAGCAGTGTACAGCACACAGATACGCAGTATTTT

d_gene: NA
abundance: NA
j_gene: TRBJ2-1
v_gene: TRBV13
CDR3aa: CASSRGSLRFYNEQFF
CDR3nt: TGTGCCAGCAGCCGAGGGTCCCTAAGGTTTTACAATGAGCAGTTCTTC

d_gene: NA
abundance: many
j_gene: TRBJ2-1
v_gene: TRBV4-1
CDR3aa: CASSLSIYNEQFF
CDR3nt: TGCGCCAGCAGCCTGAGCATATACAATGAGCAGTTCTTC